This T cell receptor beta chain was profiled in a study of breast tumors, draining lymph nodes, adjacent tissues. A single record per CDR3 protein comes from TCRdb applying MiXCR to the multiplex PCR reads. The top ten clones hold approximately 6% of a sample with about 110,000 distinct CDR3 sequences, about 31% of them seen once. Breast cancer patients provided tissue from their axillary draining lymph nodes. Germline CDR1 reads GTSNPN; CDR2 reads SVGIG (reference sequence). The CDR3 covers 14 residues. V was shortened by 1 base and J by 4 bases, with 10 bases between the two germline ends. This chain joins TRBV30 and TRBJ2-2; a weak D match, TRBD1 (6 bases). Material: axillary lymph node tissue. This receptor was identified in a female donor with breast cancer. Some clones in this sample may be carry-over from other donors' samples. The CDR3 here is CAWSAGHSTGELFF. The CDR3 DNA is TGTGCCTGGAGTGCGGGACACTCCACCGGGGAGCTGTTTTTT.